Reported below is one T cell receptor (beta chain). No antigen is known for it. No base qualities exist here, and no much larger clone lies one base off it. The cysteine opens and the phenylalanine closes a CDR3 of 14 amino acids. The entry retains the CDR3 DNA only, 42 bases that are in frame from base 1. CDR1 and CDR2 were assigned from the germline V gene as LGHNT and FRNRAP. V is cut by 0 bases and J by 3 bases, and the space between the germline ends is 7 bases. Immunologically healthy infants undergoing open corrective cardiac surgery for congenital heart defects in Finland were used as donors. During surgery, a small 0.5-1 mL aliquot of peripheral blood was collected from four of the eight donors. Genomic DNA from blood samples was extracted from all available leukocytes rather than from a fixed cell number. ACK lysis buffer was used to remove erythrocytes from blood, and the leukocytes were stored at -70 degrees C as pellets. Genomic DNA was extracted from frozen cell pellets with a QIAsymphony instrument.

The sample belongs to a study of human thymus T cells (dated by TCRdb to 2019 to 2021). A note on the overall study: TCR alpha and beta repertoires from under 10 infant thymus samples and a few related peripheral blood samples were characterized in the study. Donor ages ranged from about 7 to 244 days, and the cohort comprised five or six male and a couple of female infants. Here is what the overall study found, with its caveats: Both the thymic and the peripheral blood repertoires appeared to show biased V and J gene segment usage. On average, thymus samples gave 800,000 or so unique TCRB clonotypes, whereas blood samples gave roughly 80,000.

The immunoSEQ multiplex PCR assay was used to amplify the TCRB and TCRAD loci from a standardized quantity of quality-controlled genomic DNA. Amplicons spanned the V(D)J region at a length sufficient to cover the CDR3 and identify V and J genes. Amplicon sequencing was performed on an Illumina platform through the commercial immunoSEQ service. Under the source paper's analysis protocol: Primer bias and sequencing errors were corrected using previously described methods, and TCRAD and TCRB definitions followed the IMGT database. Repertoires were analysed with immunoSEQ Analyzer 3.0 and VDJTools, covering basic statistics, V/J segment usage, diversity estimates, rarefaction and pairwise overlap. To estimate diversity, the Chao1, ChaoE, Efron-Thisted, Shannon and inverse Simpson indices were applied, and diversity was also estimated on datasets down-sampled to the smallest sample. Repertoire overlap was determined by strict matching of CDR3 nucleotide sequence, V gene and J gene, and Jaccard-based multidimensional scaling clustering was applied. TCRdb limited this immuneACCESS table to in-frame rearrangements with V and J called. A share of clones is missing; checked studies link under half to unresolved V genes, and the rest is unexplained. V and J calls plus clone size are reproduced from that table; the DNA served to infer D and trimming. In all, the sample holds 35,000 to 55,000 clones, and 94% of those were seen once. The top ten clones comprise 0.095% to 0.15% of the sample.

The clonotype was recovered from a boy in the first two years of life with a congenital heart defect but otherwise immunologically healthy. Sample: blood. The chain is made from TRBV12-5 and TRBJ2-3; no confident D gene assignment can be made. This receptor carries the CDR3 CASGLVRVTDTQYF. At the DNA level, the sequence is TGTGCTAGTGGTTTGGTACGGGTGACAGATACGCAGTATTTT.